This TCR beta chain was identified in a study of blood T cell repertoires in COVID-19. Whole-study context: The study drew acute and convalescent COVID-19 samples from the United States, Italy and Spain. T cells, B-cell-depleted T cells, or PBMCs provided the cDNA or gDNA that served as material.

The CDR3 contains 17 residues. The trim removed 3 bases at V and 4 bases at J, leaving 7 bases unmatched. Germline values: CDR1 SGHRS, CDR2 YFSETQ. In the authors' workflow: Nucleated cell number was recorded as an estimate derived from reference gene primer amplification. Measured with immunoSEQ multiplex PCR; TCRdb has only the in-frame clones, and not every one. V, J and clone size are those of that table, while D and trimming were read from the DNA. Here the sample spans roughly 100,000 clones, less than 80% being singletons. Material: peripheral blood. The clonotype was recovered from a man of 80 years or more with COVID-19, enrolled during active disease. This rearrangement joins TRBV5-1 to TRBJ2-1, with 13 nucleotides matching TRBD2. For the CDR3, the DNA is TGCGCCAGCAGCTGGACTAGCGGGAGTGGGGTATACAATGAGCAGTTCTTC. Translated, it gives CASSWTSGSGVYNEQFF.